This T cell receptor (beta chain) was found in a study of T cell changes during pregnancy in multiple sclerosis. The method was immunoSEQ multiplex PCR; TCRdb's version includes in-frame clones alone and lacks a portion of them. This sample has roughly 84,000 clones, with approximately 92% found just once. Deletions cut 6 bases from V and 2 bases from J, with 4 bases between. There are 12 residues in the CDR3. Per the germline V gene, CDR1 is MNHNY and CDR2 is SVGAGI (reference sequence). This TCR derives from a female donor in good health, enrolled as a control in a pregnancy study. The sequencing used peripheral blood, collected in the third trimester of pregnancy. The chain is built from TRBV6-6 and TRBJ2-2; D uncertain. CDR3 nucleotides: TGTGCCAGCAGCCTTAACACCGGGGAGCTGTTTTTT. Translation gives CASSLNTGELFF.